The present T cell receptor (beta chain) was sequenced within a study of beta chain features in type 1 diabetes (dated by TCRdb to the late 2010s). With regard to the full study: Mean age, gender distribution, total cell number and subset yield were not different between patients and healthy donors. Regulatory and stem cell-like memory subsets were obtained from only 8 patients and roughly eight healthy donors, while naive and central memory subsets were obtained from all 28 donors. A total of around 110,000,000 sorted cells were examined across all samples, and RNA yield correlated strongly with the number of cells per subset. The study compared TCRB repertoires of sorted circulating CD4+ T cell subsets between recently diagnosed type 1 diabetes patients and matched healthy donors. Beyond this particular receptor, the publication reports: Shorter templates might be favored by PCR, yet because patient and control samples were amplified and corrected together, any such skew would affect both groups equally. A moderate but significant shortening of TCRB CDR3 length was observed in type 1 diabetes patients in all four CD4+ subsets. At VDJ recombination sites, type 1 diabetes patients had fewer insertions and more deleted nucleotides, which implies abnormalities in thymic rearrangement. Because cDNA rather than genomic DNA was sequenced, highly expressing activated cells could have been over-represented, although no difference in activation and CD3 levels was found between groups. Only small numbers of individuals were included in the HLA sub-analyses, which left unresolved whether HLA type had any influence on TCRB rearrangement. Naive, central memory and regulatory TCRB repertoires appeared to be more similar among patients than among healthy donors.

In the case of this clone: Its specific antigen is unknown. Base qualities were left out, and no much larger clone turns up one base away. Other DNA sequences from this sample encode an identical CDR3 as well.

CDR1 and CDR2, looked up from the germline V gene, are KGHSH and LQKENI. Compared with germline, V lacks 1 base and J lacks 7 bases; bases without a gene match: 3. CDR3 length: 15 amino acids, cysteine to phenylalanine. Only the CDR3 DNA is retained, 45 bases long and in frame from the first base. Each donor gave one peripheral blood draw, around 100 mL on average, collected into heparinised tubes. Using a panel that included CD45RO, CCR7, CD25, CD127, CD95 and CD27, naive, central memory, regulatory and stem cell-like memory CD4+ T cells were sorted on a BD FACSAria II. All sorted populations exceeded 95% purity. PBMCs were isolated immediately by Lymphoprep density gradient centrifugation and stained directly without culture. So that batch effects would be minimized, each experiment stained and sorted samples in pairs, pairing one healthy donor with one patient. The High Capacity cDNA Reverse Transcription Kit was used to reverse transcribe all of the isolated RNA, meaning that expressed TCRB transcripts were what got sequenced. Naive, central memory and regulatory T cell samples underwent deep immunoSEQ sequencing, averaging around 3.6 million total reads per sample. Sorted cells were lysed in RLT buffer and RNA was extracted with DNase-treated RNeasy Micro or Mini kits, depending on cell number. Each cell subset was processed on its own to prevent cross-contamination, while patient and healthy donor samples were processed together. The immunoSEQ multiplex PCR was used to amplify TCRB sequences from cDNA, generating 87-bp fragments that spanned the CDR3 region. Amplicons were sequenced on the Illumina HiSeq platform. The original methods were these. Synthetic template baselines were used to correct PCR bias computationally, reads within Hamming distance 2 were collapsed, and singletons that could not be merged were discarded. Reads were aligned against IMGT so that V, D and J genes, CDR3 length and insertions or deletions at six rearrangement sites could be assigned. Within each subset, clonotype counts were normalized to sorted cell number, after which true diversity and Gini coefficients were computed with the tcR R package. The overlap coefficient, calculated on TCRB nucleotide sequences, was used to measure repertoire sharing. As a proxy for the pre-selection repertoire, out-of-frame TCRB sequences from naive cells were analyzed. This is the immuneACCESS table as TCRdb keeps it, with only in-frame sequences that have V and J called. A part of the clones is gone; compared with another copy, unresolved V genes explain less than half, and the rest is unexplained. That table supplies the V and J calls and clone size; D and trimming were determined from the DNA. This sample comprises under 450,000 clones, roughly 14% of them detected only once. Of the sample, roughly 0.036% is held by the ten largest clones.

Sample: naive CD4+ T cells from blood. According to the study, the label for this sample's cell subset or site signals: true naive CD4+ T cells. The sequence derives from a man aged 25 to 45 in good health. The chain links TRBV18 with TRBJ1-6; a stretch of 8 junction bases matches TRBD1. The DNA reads TGTGCCAGCTCACCACTCGGACAGGGCAATTCACCCCTCCACTTT. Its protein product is CASSPLGQGNSPLHF.